Listed below are T cell receptor beta chains from one sample, sequenced in a study of cytomegalovirus exposure and HLA in healthy donors. The table came from immunoSEQ multiplex PCR; TCRdb's copy has only in-frame clones and leaves some out. Of 150,000 or so clones in the sample, roughly three quarters were seen once. Sequenced: PBMCs. The receptors come from a male donor in good health and CMV-seronegative. Both conserved end residues are part of each CDR3. Each record gives: J gene, clone size, V gene, D gene, CDR3 protein, CDR3 DNA. The D gene is left open where the match is weak. Where a row states a size, it is once, few, many or the class of an expanded clone; other rows omit it.

j_call: TRBJ2-1; clone_size: few; v_call: TRBV5-1; d_call: TRBD1; cdr3_aa: CASSLSLPVGTVEFF; cdr3_nt: TGCGCCAGCAGCTTATCCCTCCCCGTGGGGACAGTGGAGTTCTTC
j_call: TRBJ2-7; clone_size: NA; v_call: TRBV7-2; d_call: NA; cdr3_aa: CASSFYLQGAEQYF; cdr3_nt: TGTGCCAGCAGCTTCTATCTGCAGGGTGCCGAGCAGTACTTC
j_call: TRBJ2-7; clone_size: NA; v_call: TRBV7-2; d_call: NA; cdr3_aa: CASSLAGGPYEQYF; cdr3_nt: TGTGCCAGCAGCTTAGCGGGAGGCCCCTACGAGCAGTACTTC
j_call: TRBJ2-6; clone_size: NA; v_call: TRBV19; d_call: NA; cdr3_aa: CASSISRSGANGLTF; cdr3_nt: TGTGCCAGTAGTATAAGCCGTTCTGGGGCCAACGGCCTGACTTTC
j_call: TRBJ2-7; clone_size: few; v_call: TRBV7-2; d_call: NA; cdr3_aa: CASSLQGYEQYF; cdr3_nt: TGTGCCAGCAGCTTGCAGGGATACGAGCAGTACTTC
j_call: TRBJ1-5; clone_size: NA; v_call: TRBV28; d_call: NA; cdr3_aa: CASSLFRQSNQPQHF; cdr3_nt: TGTGCCAGCAGTTTATTCCGACAGAGCAATCAGCCCCAGCATTTT
j_call: TRBJ1-1; clone_size: NA; v_call: TRBV9; d_call: NA; cdr3_aa: CASSVVGRVDTEAFF; cdr3_nt: TGTGCCAGCAGCGTAGTGGGCAGGGTGGACACTGAAGCTTTCTTT
j_call: TRBJ2-5; clone_size: few; v_call: TRBV18; d_call: TRBD1; cdr3_aa: CASSRDRTAQYF; cdr3_nt: TGTGCCAGCTCACGGGACAGGACGGCCCAGTACTTC
j_call: TRBJ2-2; clone_size: NA; v_call: TRBV27; d_call: NA; cdr3_aa: CASRPPTRNTGELFF; cdr3_nt: TGTGCCAGCAGACCCCCCACGCGGAACACCGGGGAGCTGTTTTTT
j_call: TRBJ2-3; clone_size: NA; v_call: TRBV5-6; d_call: NA; cdr3_aa: CASRLGPGKADTQYF; cdr3_nt: TGTGCCAGCAGACTGGGCCCCGGCAAAGCAGATACGCAGTATTTT
j_call: TRBJ2-6; clone_size: NA; v_call: TRBV9; d_call: NA; cdr3_aa: CASSPGEGPTGANVLTF; cdr3_nt: TGTGCCAGCAGCCCAGGGGAGGGCCCCACTGGGGCCAACGTCCTGACTTTC
j_call: TRBJ1-3; clone_size: NA; v_call: TRBV7-9; d_call: TRBD1; cdr3_aa: CASSLDRGRNTIYF; cdr3_nt: TGTGCCAGCAGCCTGGACAGGGGGCGGAACACCATATATTTT
j_call: TRBJ1-1; clone_size: NA; v_call: TRBV9; d_call: NA; cdr3_aa: CASSLTPEGEAFF; cdr3_nt: TGTGCCAGCAGCCTCACCCCAGAGGGTGAAGCTTTCTTT
j_call: TRBJ2-4; clone_size: NA; v_call: TRBV7-3; d_call: NA; cdr3_aa: CASSSPDSGKNIQYF; cdr3_nt: TGTGCCAGCAGCTCCCCGGACTCGGGCAAAAACATTCAGTACTTC
j_call: TRBJ2-2; clone_size: NA; v_call: TRBV6-1; d_call: NA; cdr3_aa: CASINVADTGELFF; cdr3_nt: TGTGCCAGCATTAACGTAGCCGACACCGGGGAGCTGTTTTTT
j_call: TRBJ1-1; clone_size: NA; v_call: TRBV5-6; d_call: NA; cdr3_aa: CASSYFSPGGEAFF; cdr3_nt: TGTGCCAGCAGCTATTTCAGTCCAGGCGGGGAAGCTTTCTTT
j_call: TRBJ2-7; clone_size: NA; v_call: TRBV28; d_call: TRBD1; cdr3_aa: CASTPGQFYEQYF; cdr3_nt: TGTGCCAGCACTCCGGGACAGTTCTACGAGCAGTACTTC
j_call: TRBJ1-1; clone_size: NA; v_call: TRBV29-1; d_call: NA; cdr3_aa: CSAGSEAFF; cdr3_nt: TGCAGCGCCGGGTCTGAAGCTTTCTTT
j_call: TRBJ1-1; clone_size: NA; v_call: TRBV9; d_call: TRBD1; cdr3_aa: CASSVGQGDYTEAFF; cdr3_nt: TGTGCCAGCAGCGTCGGACAGGGGGATTATACTGAAGCTTTCTTT
j_call: TRBJ2-7; clone_size: NA; v_call: TRBV9; d_call: NA; cdr3_aa: CASSVEGVSYDEQYF; cdr3_nt: TGTGCCAGCAGCGTAGAAGGGGTCTCTTACGACGAGCAGTACTTC
j_call: TRBJ1-2; clone_size: NA; v_call: TRBV5-1; d_call: NA; cdr3_aa: CASSPGEGRNGYTF; cdr3_nt: TGCGCCAGCAGCCCCGGAGAGGGAAGGAATGGCTACACCTTC
j_call: TRBJ2-1; clone_size: NA; v_call: TRBV2; d_call: NA; cdr3_aa: CASSETGRATYNEQFF; cdr3_nt: TGTGCCAGCAGTGAAACAGGCAGGGCCACCTACAATGAGCAGTTCTTC
j_call: TRBJ1-5; clone_size: NA; v_call: TRBV27; d_call: TRBD1; cdr3_aa: CASSLVGTGDQPQHF; cdr3_nt: TGTGCCAGCAGTTTAGTGGGGACAGGGGATCAGCCCCAGCATTTT
j_call: TRBJ1-2; clone_size: NA; v_call: TRBV5-1; d_call: NA; cdr3_aa: CASSLGPSFTNYGYTF; cdr3_nt: TGCGCCAGCAGCTTGGGGCCGTCGTTTACTAACTATGGCTACACCTTC
j_call: TRBJ1-1; clone_size: few; v_call: TRBV9; d_call: NA; cdr3_aa: CASSPGFTEAFF; cdr3_nt: TGTGCCAGCAGCCCCGGGTTCACTGAAGCTTTCTTT
j_call: TRBJ2-5; clone_size: NA; v_call: TRBV7-9; d_call: NA; cdr3_aa: CASSLASGGRETQYF; cdr3_nt: TGTGCCAGCAGCTTAGCGTCAGGGGGGAGGGAGACCCAGTACTTC
j_call: TRBJ1-4; clone_size: NA; v_call: TRBV20-1; d_call: NA; cdr3_aa: CSAPEGGKLFF; cdr3_nt: TGCAGTGCTCCAGAAGGGGGAAAACTGTTTTTT
j_call: TRBJ1-3; clone_size: NA; v_call: TRBV9; d_call: NA; cdr3_aa: CASSVEARGGNTIYF; cdr3_nt: TGTGCCAGCAGCGTAGAGGCCCGCGGTGGAAACACCATATATTTT